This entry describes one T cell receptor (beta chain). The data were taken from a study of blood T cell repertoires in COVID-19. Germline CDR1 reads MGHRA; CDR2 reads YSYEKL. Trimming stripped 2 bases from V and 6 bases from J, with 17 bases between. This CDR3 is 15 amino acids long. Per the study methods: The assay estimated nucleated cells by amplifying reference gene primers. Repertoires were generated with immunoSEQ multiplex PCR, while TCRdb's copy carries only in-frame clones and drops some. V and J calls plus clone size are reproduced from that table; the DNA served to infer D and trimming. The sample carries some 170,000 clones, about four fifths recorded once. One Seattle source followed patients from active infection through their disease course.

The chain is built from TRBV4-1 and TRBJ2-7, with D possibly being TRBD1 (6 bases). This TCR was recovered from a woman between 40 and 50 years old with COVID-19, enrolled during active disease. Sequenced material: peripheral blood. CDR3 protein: CASSQTSGRGSEQYV. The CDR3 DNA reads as TGCGCCAGCAGCCAAACGAGTGGCAGGGGATCCGAGCAGTACGTC.